This entry concerns a single TCR beta chain. The antigen remains undetermined. The entry originates in a study of CD8 T cell repertoires and HIV-1 epitope variants. Method: immunoSEQ multiplex PCR; TCRdb's copy keeps in-frame clones and lacks some. Of 2,500 to 3,000 clones detected, 73% appear once; the ten largest clones hold approximately 40%. CDR3 length equals 14 residues. Germline assignment: CDR1 SGHRS and CDR2 YFSETQ. V lost 0 bases and J lost 4, with 11 bases in between. Overall study results and limits: The assay identified only TCR beta chains of antigen-proliferating T cells. Of 8 or 9 antigen-specific beta clonotypes, about six appeared to cross-react with escape variants.

This receptor was identified in a male donor with HIV. V is TRBV5-1 and J is TRBJ2-7; tentative D call: TRBD2 (5 bases). Sequenced sample: cultured CD8+ T cells derived from PBMCs. The CDR3 reads CASSLVAGGYEQYF. The CDR3 coding sequence is TGCGCCAGCAGCTTGGTGGCCGGAGGATACGAGCAGTACTTC.